A single TCR beta chain is shown here with its context. These data originate in a study of T cell responses to AZD1222 COVID-19 vaccine. Study-wide background: Second-dose intervals of approximately 4 or approximately 12 weeks were pooled.

Deletions cut 1 base from V and 10 bases from J, with 14 bases between. Germline V gives CDR1 SGHTA, CDR2 FQGNSA. The CDR3 loop spans 14 amino acids. Libraries were prepared by immunoSEQ multiplex PCR; TCRdb keeps only in-frame clonotypes and omits some of them. The sample contains 80,000 or so clones, roughly four fifths of which appear only once. The chain uses TRBV7-2 and TRBJ2-1, with D perhaps matching TRBD2 (7 bases). Material: peripheral blood, obtained on day 0 of AZD1222 vaccination. The receptor's source is an adult in good health. The CDR3 region is CASSLEGGPKEQFF. CDR3 DNA sequence: TGTGCCAGCAGCTTAGAGGGGGGGCCCAAGGAGCAGTTCTTC.